These T cell receptor beta chains were read from a single sample in a study of cytomegalovirus exposure and HLA in healthy donors. Assay: immunoSEQ multiplex PCR; the TCRdb copy retains only in-frame clones and omits some. Seen in this sample are 130,000 to 150,000 clones; the ten most common clones hold roughly 2.7%. Sequencing was performed on PBMCs. The origin of the receptors is a man in his forties in good health and CMV-seronegative. Both conserved end residues are part of each CDR3. The D gene is left open where the match is weak.

>TRBV19|TRBJ1-2|TRBD1
TGTGCCAGTAGTATAGAGGGACAGGCACTGTATGGCTACACCTTC
CASSIEGQALYGYTF
>TRBV5-1|TRBJ2-7|-
TGCGCCAGCAGGAGGGGGAGTAGCTACGAGCAGTACTTC
CASRRGSSYEQYF
>TRBV5-1|TRBJ1-4|TRBD1
TGCGCCAGCAGCACGGCGACAGGGGGCGCTTCTAATGAAAAACTGTTTTTT
CASSTATGGASNEKLFF
>TRBV7-2|TRBJ2-2|-
TGTGCCAGCAGCCTTCAGCGCGGGGAGCTGTTTTTT
CASSLQRGELFF
>TRBV10-2|TRBJ1-2|-
TGCGCCAGCAGTGACGGAGCTTCAGCTAACTATGGCTACACCTTC
CASSDGASANYGYTF
>TRBV5-1|TRBJ2-7|-
TGCGCCAGCAGCTTCGGGACAACGAACGAGCAGTACTTC
CASSFGTTNEQYF
>TRBV10-3|TRBJ2-1|TRBD2
TGTGCCTCCTTCGAGGCTAGCGGGGATAATGAGCAGTTCTTC
CASFEASGDNEQFF
>TRBV19|TRBJ1-3|-
TGTGCCAGTAGAAACCAGGCGCTCTCTGGAAACACCATATATTTT
CASRNQALSGNTIYF
>TRBV7-2|TRBJ2-2|-
TGTGCCAGCAGCTTAGCGCGGTACAGGGCGAACACCGGGGAGCTGTTTTTT
CASSLARYRANTGELFF
>TRBV7-2|TRBJ1-3|TRBD1
TGTGCCAGCAGCCGTACAGGGGGGAGAGGAAACACCATATATTTT
CASSRTGGRGNTIYF
>TRBV6-4|TRBJ1-5|-
TGTGCCAGCAGTGGAGATCAGCCCCAGCATTTT
CASSGDQPQHF
>TRBV5-1|TRBJ1-2|TRBD1
TGCGCCAGCAGCCGGGACAGGGGAGCTAACTATGGCTACACCTTC
CASSRDRGANYGYTF
>TRBV9|TRBJ2-2|TRBD1
TGTGCCAGCGGCCTCCGGGACAGTAACACCGGGGAGCTGTTTTTT
CASGLRDSNTGELFF
>TRBV7-8|TRBJ1-2|-
TGTGCCAGTGTTAGAGGGGCGGGGTATGGCTACACCTTC
CASVRGAGYGYTF
>TRBV2|TRBJ1-3|-
TGTGCCAGCAGTGAGCAGGGGTCGGGAAACACCATATATTTT
CASSEQGSGNTIYF
>TRBV7-2|TRBJ1-1|-
TGTGCCAGCAGCCAGTCGGGTTTCGAAGCTTTCTTT
CASSQSGFEAFF
>TRBV11-2|TRBJ2-3|-
TGTGCCAGCAGCCCTACCTCAGATACGCAGTATTTT
CASSPTSDTQYF
>TRBV6-5|TRBJ2-3|TRBD1
TGTGCCAGTAGTAGGGGGCCGACAGATACGCAGTATTTT
CASSRGPTDTQYF
>TRBV6-5|TRBJ1-3|-
TGTGCCAGCAGCCCCGGACAGCTCTCTGGAAACACCATATATTTT
CASSPGQLSGNTIYF
>TRBV27|TRBJ2-4|TRBD1
TGTGCCAGCAGTAACGGGACAGGAGTAGCCAAAAACATTCAGTACTTC
CASSNGTGVAKNIQYF
>TRBV14|TRBJ1-3|-
TGTGCCAGCAGCCAGGCTCCTACTAACATATATTTT
CASSQAPTNIYF
>TRBV2|TRBJ1-4|-
TGTGCCAGCAGCGGGCAGGAGGTAGAACTGTTTTTT
CASSGQEVELFF
>TRBV10-2|TRBJ2-1|-
TGCGCCAGCAGTGAGTCCGACAAGTCCCGAAATGAGCAGTTCTTC
CASSESDKSRNEQFF
>TRBV4-3|TRBJ2-7|TRBD1
TGCGCCAGCAGCCAAGCCATGGGGACAGGGGGCGGGTACGAGCAGTACTTC
CASSQAMGTGGGYEQYF
>TRBV25-1|TRBJ1-1|-
TGTGCCAGCAGTGCTTACACAGGGTATTCTGAAGCTTTCTTT
CASSAYTGYSEAFF
>TRBV10-3|TRBJ1-1|-
TGTGCCTCCAGGGGAGATACTGAAGCTTTCTTT
CASRGDTEAFF
>TRBV7-9|TRBJ1-5|TRBD1
TGTGCCAGCAGCGGCGACAGGGTACAGCATTTT
CASSGDRVQHF
>TRBV1|TRBJ2-1|-
TGCACCAGCAGACGGGACAGGGACGGGGGGGTTTACAATGAGCAGTTCTTC
CTSRRDRDGGVYNEQFF
>TRBV4-2|TRBJ1-4|TRBD1
TGTGCCAGCAGCCAAGGGACAGGGACCACAGAAAAACTGTTTTTT
CASSQGTGTTEKLFF
>TRBV6-5|TRBJ2-7|-
TGTGCCAGCAGTTATAGATCGTATTACGAGCAGTACTTC
CASSYRSYYEQYF
>TRBV7-8|TRBJ2-5|-
TGTGCCAGCAGCTTAGAATCCAGGTACCAAGAGACCCAGTACTTC
CASSLESRYQETQYF
>TRBV6-1|TRBJ2-3|TRBD1
TGTGCCAGCAGTGACGGACAGGGAGGCACAGATACGCAGTATTTT
CASSDGQGGTDTQYF
>TRBV6-5|TRBJ2-1|-
TGTGCCAGCCGAACCCGGGATGAGCAGTTCTTC
CASRTRDEQFF
>TRBV9|TRBJ1-3|-
TGTGCCAGCAGCGTAGGGGCAGACTCTGGAAACACCATATATTTT
CASSVGADSGNTIYF
>TRBV7-2|TRBJ1-2|TRBD1
TGTGCCAGCAGCTTAGGGGGACAGGGGTTTGTCGATGGCTACACCTTC
CASSLGGQGFVDGYTF